The next 32 T cell receptor beta chains were all read from a single sample in a study of shared clonotypes between healthy human individuals. Clones were read by immunoSEQ multiplex PCR, and TCRdb kept only the in-frame ones, dropping some. Of 1 million to 1.2 million clones detected, approximately 77% appear once; the ten largest clones hold 0.89%. What was sequenced was memory CD4+ T cells from PBMCs. Noted subset: CD45RA-negative fraction. The receptors originated from a man younger than 35 in good health. Some clones in this sample may be carry-over from other donors' samples.

The CDR3 is CASSLDAHYNEQFF. DNA for the CDR3: TGTGCCAGCAGCTTAGACGCCCACTACAATGAGCAGTTCTTC. The chain uses TRBV11-2 and TRBJ2-1; D unclear. The CDR3 has 14 amino acids. The germline V gene encodes CDR1 SGHAT and CDR2 FQNNGV. Trimming cost V 0 bases and J 3 bases, with 6 bases left between them.

V usage is TRBV19 and J usage is TRBJ2-5, with 13 bases identical to TRBD2. The germline CDR1 and CDR2 sequences are LNHDA and SQIVND (reference sequence). V was clipped by 6 bases and J by 1 base; unmatched bases: 8. The CDR3 runs 17 residues. Written as DNA, the CDR3 is TGTGCCAGTAGGAGGACTAGCGGGAGAGGTATCCAAGAGACCCAGTACTTC. This gives the protein CASRRTSGRGIQETQYF. Looking up the rest from reference TRBV19 and TRBJ2-5 gives the full variable domain: DGGITQSPKYLFRKEGQNVTLSCEQNLNHDAMYWYRQDPGQGLRLIYYSQIVNDFQKGDIAEGYSVSREKKESFPLTVTSAQKNPTAFYLCASRRTSGRGIQETQYFGPGTRLLVL.

This clone occurred a few times. The J gene is TRBJ1-1, the V gene TRBV15, with 7 bases that match TRBD1. CDR1 LNHNV and CDR2 YYDKDF come from the germline V gene (reference sequence). This CDR3 region has 13 residues. V was pared by 0 bases and J by 7 bases, with 2 bases of the junction left unmatched. CDR3 sequence (DNA): TGTGCCACCAGCAGAGAGGGGGACAGTGAAGCTTTCTTT. Protein: CATSREGDSEAFF.

V usage is TRBV10-2 and J usage is TRBJ1-5; 10 bases are shared with TRBD1. The CDR3 has 13 residues. Germline loops: CDR1 WSHSY, CDR2 SAAADI. J lost 7 bases, V lost 7 bases, and 4 bases had no gene match. The CDR3 nucleotides read TGCGCCAGCACCGGGACAGGGGACCAGCCCCAGCATTTT. Translating gives CASTGTGDQPQHF.

This rearrangement joins TRBV2 to TRBJ2-7, with 11 bases identical to TRBD1. CDR3 length: 15 residues. Trimming took 11 bases from V and 2 from J; bases not matched to a gene: 11. The germline CDR1 and CDR2 sequences are SNHLY and FYNNEI. The CDR3 bases are TGTGCCGGCGGGGAAGGGACAGGGGGGACCTACGAGCAGTACTTC. Translating gives CAGGEGTGGTYEQYF.

V usage is TRBV19 and J usage is TRBJ2-5; 7 bases agree with TRBD1. There are 13 residues in the CDR3. The germline CDR1 and CDR2 sequences are LNHDA and SQIVND (reference sequence). V trimming: 7 bases; J trimming: 5 bases; junction bases outside the gene matches: 7. In DNA, the CDR3 is TGTGCCAGTACAAGGGGGCCCGGGGAGACCCAGTACTTC. It encodes CASTRGPGETQYF.

This chain uses TRBV5-1 with TRBJ2-7; the match to TRBD1 covers 8 bases. J lost 3 bases, V lost 1 base, and 6 bases had no gene match. Germline assignment: CDR1 SGHRS and CDR2 YFSETQ. The CDR3 is 15 amino acids. The CDR3 nucleotides are TGCGCCAGCAGCTTGCGGGGACAGGATCTCTACGAGCAGTACTTC. Protein: CASSLRGQDLYEQYF.

V gene TRBV19 combines with J gene TRBJ1-1, with TRBD1 as a possible D gene (5 bases). V was cut by 3 bases and J by 11 bases, with 16 bases left in between. The CDR3 is 13 amino acids. Germline CDR1 LNHDA, CDR2 SQIVND (reference sequence). The CDR3 DNA reads TGTGCCAGTAGTATGTCTCACGGCGGGGACGCTTTCTTT. Its translation is CASSMSHGGDAFF.

The genes are TRBV7-3 and TRBJ2-3, with 8 positions matching TRBD2. Germline CDR1 is SGHTA and CDR2 is FQGTGA. This CDR3 comprises 16 residues. V trimming: 3 bases; J trimming: 0 bases; junction bases outside the gene matches: 5. The CDR3 DNA reads as TGTGCCAGCAGCTTCGGGACTAGGGGAAGCACAGATACGCAGTATTTT. Residues: CASSFGTRGSTDTQYF.

This clone has only a few counts. CDR3 sequence: CSVDPTVQETQYF. As DNA, the CDR3 is TGCAGCGTCGACCCCACGGTACAAGAGACCCAGTACTTC. The chain uses TRBV29-1 and TRBJ2-5, with D hard to call. Germline lookup yields CDR1 SQVTM and CDR2 ANQGSEA. V was pared by 6 bases and J by 2 bases, with 13 bases between. This CDR3 comprises 13 residues.

This rearrangement joins TRBV4-3 to TRBJ2-1, with TRBD2 as a possible D gene (5 bases). V was pared by 0 bases and J by 11 bases, with 20 bases between. Germline V gene lookup returns CDR1 LGHNA and CDR2 YSLEER. The CDR3 length is 16 residues. This CDR3 reads CASSQERGSVRVQQFF. The CDR3 DNA is TGCGCCAGCAGCCAAGAACGGGGATCCGTGAGGGTTCAGCAGTTCTTC.

This rearrangement joins TRBV11-2 to TRBJ2-2, with a weak D call TRBD2 (6 bases). Germline V gives CDR1 SGHAT, CDR2 FQNNGV. V lost 2 bases and J 7 bases, leaving 8 bases between the germline ends. CDR3 length: 13 residues. CDR3 amino acids: CASSLWGDGELFF. The CDR3 nucleotides read TGTGCCAGCAGCTTATGGGGGGACGGGGAGCTGTTTTTT.

This rearrangement joins TRBV28 to TRBJ2-7; weak D call: TRBD2 (5 bases). The CDR3 consists of 15 residues. Germline CDR1 reads MDHEN; CDR2 reads SYDVKM. Trimming took off 4 bases at V and 6 bases at J, with 19 bases between the two ends. Written as DNA, the CDR3 is TGTGCCAGCAGTTCGGTTGGAGGATCGAGTGCCGAGCAGTACTTC. This codes for CASSSVGGSSAEQYF. The full variable domain, with the rest looked up from reference TRBV28 and TRBJ2-7, is DVKVTQSSRYLVKRTGEKVFLECVQDMDHENMFWYRQDPGLGLRLIYFSYDVKMKEKGDIPEGYSVSREKKERFSLILESASTNQTSMYLCASSSVGGSSAEQYFGPGTRLTVT.

Here the CDR3 reads CASSITGGLNEKLFF. DNA for the CDR3: TGTGCCAGCAGTATCACAGGGGGCCTAAATGAAAAACTGTTTTTT. V gene TRBV6-5 combines with J gene TRBJ1-4; TRBD1 matches 9 bases. The CDR3 covers 15 residues. Trimming at V came to 5 bases and at J to 5 bases, leaving 6 bases not matched to a gene. The germline CDR1 and CDR2 sequences are MNHEY and SVGAGI.

This sequence joins TRBV10-3 and TRBJ2-7, with TRBD2 matching over 11 bases. V lost 6 bases, J lost 3 bases, and 7 bases stayed unmatched. This CDR3 region has 15 residues. Germline CDR1 reads ENHRY; CDR2 reads SYGVKD. The CDR3 reads CAIRGTSGRVYEQYF. The CDR3 nucleotides are TGTGCCATCAGAGGAACTAGCGGGAGAGTCTACGAGCAGTACTTC.

The chain uses TRBV4-3 and TRBJ2-5; D is unclear. V was clipped by 0 bases and J by 7 bases, with 12 bases between them. Germline V CDR1 and CDR2: LGHNA, YSLEER. This CDR3 region has 14 residues. Written as DNA, the CDR3 is TGCGCCAGCAGCCAAGATTTGGCCTCAGGGACCCAGTACTTC. Encoded protein: CASSQDLASGTQYF.

In its sample, this clone was seen once. Possible read error: a much larger clone is one base away. Other DNA variants within this sample encode the same CDR3. This chain links TRBV5-4 with TRBJ1-1; D is uncertain. Germline V lookup: CDR1 SGHNT, CDR2 YYREEE (reference sequence). The CDR3 consists of 16 residues. The DNA for the CDR3 is TGTGCCAGCAGCTTCGAGGTAGATAAAATGAATACTGAAGCTTTCTTT. This sequence encodes CASSFEVDKMNTEAFF.

Here the CDR3 DNA reads TGCGCCAGCAGCTTAGGGACGGGCCCGAGGGCTGATACGCAGTATTTT. This sequence encodes CASSLGTGPRADTQYF. The rearrangement links TRBV5-1 to TRBJ2-3; D is perhaps TRBD1 or TRBD2 (5 bases each). The V end lost 2 bases, the J end lost 6 bases, and 19 bases lay between the germline ends. Germline V CDR1 and CDR2: SGHRS, YFSETQ. The CDR3 is made up of 16 amino acids.

The gene calls are TRBV2 and TRBJ1-1; D ambiguous. V shed 3 bases and J shed 4 bases, with 6 bases lying between them. The CDR3 spans 12 residues. Germline V gene data show CDR1 as SNHLY and CDR2 as FYNNEI. The chain's CDR3 is CASSDQRTEAFF. CDR3 in DNA: TGTGCCAGCAGTGACCAGCGCACTGAAGCTTTCTTT.

The gene calls are TRBV30 and TRBJ2-5, with D tentatively TRBD1 or TRBD2 (5 bases each). V was shortened by 5 bases and J by 5 bases, with 15 bases between the two germline ends. CDR3 size: 13 residues. In germline, CDR1 is GTSNPN, CDR2 SVGIG (reference sequence). The CDR3 loop is CAWAGTGWETQYF. The CDR3 coding sequence is TGTGCCTGGGCCGGGACGGGCTGGGAGACCCAGTACTTC.

This chain uses TRBV27 with TRBJ1-1; no clear D. The germline V and J ends were trimmed by 7 bases and 5 bases, with 20 bases remaining between them. CDR1 is MNHEY, CDR2 SMNVEV, per germline (reference sequence). This CDR3 comprises 15 residues. CDR3 amino acids: CASTEIRAGSTEAFF. As DNA, the CDR3 is TGTGCCAGCACCGAAATCCGGGCGGGATCAACTGAAGCTTTCTTT.

As to this clone: This clone may be a read error of a much larger clone one base away. The rearrangement uses TRBV2 and TRBJ1-1, with D possibly matching TRBD1 (6 bases). The V gene's germline CDR1 is SNHLY and CDR2 FYNNEI. V was shortened by 4 bases and J by 0 bases, with 6 bases between the two germline ends. The CDR3 extends over 13 amino acids. The CDR3, as DNA: TGTGCCAGCAGTGGGGACATGAACACTGAAGCTTTCTTT. Its protein product is CASSGDMNTEAFF.

J is TRBJ1-2 and V is TRBV2; 10 nucleotides line up with TRBD1. The CDR3 spans 14 residues. Trimming cost V 4 bases and J 4 bases; bases outside gene matches: 3. The germline V gene has CDR1 SNHLY and CDR2 FYNNEI. The CDR3 DNA reads as TGTGCCAGCAGTGGACAGGGGGCTTCCTATGGCTACACCTTC. It is translated as CASSGQGASYGYTF.

The chain carries TRBV28 and TRBJ2-2; the match to TRBD1 covers 11 bases. Trimming removed 6 bases from V and 5 bases from J; junction bases left unmatched: 11. The germline gives CDR1 MDHEN, CDR2 SYDVKM. The CDR3 length is 17 residues. DNA for the CDR3: TGTGCCAGCAGACACGGTGGACAGGGGGCAGGTACCGGGGAGCTGTTTTTT. Its translation: CASRHGGQGAGTGELFF.

As DNA, the CDR3 is TGTGCCAGCAGCCAAACGGAGAGCTCTGGGGCCAACGTCCTGACTTTC. Its protein product is CASSQTESSGANVLTF. The chain uses TRBV4-2 and TRBJ2-6; no firm D call. Germline assignment: CDR1 LGHNA and CDR2 YNFKEQ. The CDR3 is 16 amino acids. V lost 2 bases to trimming and J lost 0 bases, with 8 bases between them.

The chain joins TRBV11-2 to TRBJ2-3, with 9 bases aligning to TRBD2. V lost 5 bases, J lost 2 bases, and 5 bases stayed unmatched. This CDR3 spans 15 amino acids. Germline V lookup: CDR1 SGHAT, CDR2 FQNNGV. CDR3 nucleotide sequence: TGTGCCAGCAGCGTTGGACTAGCGAACACAGATACGCAGTATTTT. Translation: CASSVGLANTDTQYF.

The chain couples TRBV7-9 to TRBJ1-4; 8 bases align to TRBD1. This CDR3 is 14 amino acids long. V was pared by 3 bases and J by 15 bases, with 12 bases of the junction left unmatched. The germline V gene encodes CDR1 SEHNR and CDR2 FQNEAQ (reference sequence). CDR3 in DNA: TGTGCCAGCAGCTTGGACAGGGTAATGGCCTCCGTGTTTTTT. Amino acid sequence: CASSLDRVMASVFF.

CDR3 sequence (DNA): TGTGCCAGCAGCAGTAGCGGGAGGGGAACAGATACGCAGTATTTT. It specifies CASSSSGRGTDTQYF. The V and J genes are TRBV9 and TRBJ2-3; 11 positions agree with TRBD2. The CDR3 is made up of 15 amino acids. The germline gives CDR1 SGDLS, CDR2 YYNGEE. The ends lost 4 bases at V and 3 bases at J; junction bases unmatched: 4.

The V gene is TRBV10-3, the J gene TRBJ2-3; perhaps TRBD2 as D (6 bases). The CDR3 is 14 residues long. V lost 7 bases and J lost 4, with 15 bases in between. Per germline, CDR1 ENHRY and CDR2 SYGVKD. The CDR3 loop reads CAINGVAAPDTQYF. The DNA of the CDR3 is TGTGCCATCAATGGGGTAGCGGCTCCAGATACGCAGTATTTT.

The table lists this clone with a few counts. The rearrangement joins TRBV2 to TRBJ2-3; TRBD1 matches 10 bases. Germline-derived CDR1 and CDR2 are SNHLY and FYNNEI. Germline trimming cut 10 bases from V and 5 bases from J; bases unmatched to any gene: 3. The CDR3 is made up of 12 amino acids. The CDR3 nucleotides read TGTGCCACCCGGGACAGGGGAGATACGCAGTATTTT. The encoded protein is CATRDRGDTQYF. The whole variable domain, remainder taken from reference TRBV2 and TRBJ2-3, is EPEVTQTPSHQVTQMGQEVILRCVPISNHLYFYWYRQILGQKVEFLVSFYNNEISEKSEIFDDQFSVERPDGSNFTLKIRSTKLEDSAMYFCATRDRGDTQYFGPGTRLTVL.

The chain couples TRBV12-2 to TRBJ2-3; the DNA was not compared with TRBD1, the D call given in the table. TRBV12-2 is designated a pseudogene. The CDR3 covers 19 residues. The CDR3 nucleotides read TGTGCAAGTCGCTTAGGGACAGGGAACCCCTGCCCTAGCACAGATACGCAGTATTTT. Residues: CASRLGTGNPCPSTDTQYF.

This chain joins TRBV6-6 and TRBJ2-1; TRBD2 matches 11 bases. V lost 5 bases and J lost 13; bases outside the gene matches: 10. The CDR3 is 14 residues long. Germline CDR1 MNHNY, CDR2 SVGAGI (reference sequence). CDR3 in DNA: TGTGCCAGCAGTACAACTAGCGGGAGTAAGGCCCAGTTCTTC. Encoded protein: CASSTTSGSKAQFF.